The entry that follows covers one T cell receptor (beta chain) sequence. This CDR3 has 16 residues. Trimming removed 5 bases from V and 4 bases from J; junction bases left unmatched: 13. The germline CDR1 and CDR2 sequences are LNHDA and SQIVND (reference sequence). These data come from a study of blood T cell repertoires in COVID-19. Whole-study context: Samples taken during acute and convalescent COVID-19 were collected in the United States, Italy and Spain. PBMCs, B-cell-depleted T cells, or T cells were the source of the cDNA or gDNA that made up the material.

Original methodology: How many nucleated cells were present was estimated from reference gene primer amplification. TCRdb's copy holds only in-frame clones and misses some; the assay was immunoSEQ multiplex PCR. The V and J calls and the clone size are those of that table, but D and trimming were determined from the DNA. Here the sample spans about 290,000 clones, just under 85% being singletons. The chain couples TRBV19 to TRBJ1-2; TRBD1 agrees at 7 bases. This sequence originates from a woman in her forties or fifties with active or convalescent COVID-19. The sample taken for sequencing was peripheral blood. CDR3 sequence: CASSVLTGSVAYGYTF. DNA of the CDR3: TGTGCCAGTAGTGTATTGACAGGGTCTGTCGCCTATGGCTACACCTTC.